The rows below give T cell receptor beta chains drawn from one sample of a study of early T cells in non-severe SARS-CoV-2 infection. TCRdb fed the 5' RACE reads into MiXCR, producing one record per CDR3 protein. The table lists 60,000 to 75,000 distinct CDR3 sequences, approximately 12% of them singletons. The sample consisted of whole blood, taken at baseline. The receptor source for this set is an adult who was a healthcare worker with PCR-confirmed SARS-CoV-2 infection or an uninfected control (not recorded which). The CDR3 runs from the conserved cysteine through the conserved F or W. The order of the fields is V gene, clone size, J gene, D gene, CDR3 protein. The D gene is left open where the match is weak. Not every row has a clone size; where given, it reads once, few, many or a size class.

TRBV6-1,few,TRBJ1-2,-,CASSEYSGPNYGYTF
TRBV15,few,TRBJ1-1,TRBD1,CATSSWDREGTEAFF
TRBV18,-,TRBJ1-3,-,CASSSTQGNTIYF
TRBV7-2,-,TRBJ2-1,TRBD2,CASSLRASGILSYNEQFF
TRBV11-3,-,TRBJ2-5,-,CAVPWWAVQETQYF
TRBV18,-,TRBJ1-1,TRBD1,CASSPTTGDTEAFF
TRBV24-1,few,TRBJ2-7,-,CATSDFRTAEQYF
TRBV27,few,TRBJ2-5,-,CASSRLRGETQYF
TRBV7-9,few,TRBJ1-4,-,CASSLAAEKLFF
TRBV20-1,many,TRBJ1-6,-,CSARDNMGGDGNSPLHF
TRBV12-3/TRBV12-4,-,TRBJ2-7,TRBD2,CASRYMPGLADEQYF
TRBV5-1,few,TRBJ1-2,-,CASTQEGRYGYTF
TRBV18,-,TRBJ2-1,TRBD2,CASSPRLADEQFF
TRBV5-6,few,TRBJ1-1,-,CASSSLTNMNTEAFF
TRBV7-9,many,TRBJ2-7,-,CASSLVGQGGQYF
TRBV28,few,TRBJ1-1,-,CASRTGRVNTEAFF
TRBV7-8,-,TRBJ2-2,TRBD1,CASSPPGTVANTGELFF
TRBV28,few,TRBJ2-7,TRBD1,CASSSLRGRTYEQYF
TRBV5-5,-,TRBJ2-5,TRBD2,CASSLLAGEQTQYF
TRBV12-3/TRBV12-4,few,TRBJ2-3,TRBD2,CASSLPGLAGGPDTQYF
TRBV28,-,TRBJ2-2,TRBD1,CASSLDRGRTGELFF
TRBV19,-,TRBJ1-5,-,CASSMREGQPQHF
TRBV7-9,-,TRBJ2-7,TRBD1,CASSLSRTGGRYEQYF
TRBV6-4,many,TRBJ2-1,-,CASSRQANNEQFF
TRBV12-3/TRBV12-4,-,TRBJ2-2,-,CASSLAGSTGELFF
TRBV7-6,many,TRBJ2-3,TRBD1,CASSAGQGSTDTQYF
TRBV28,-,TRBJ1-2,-,CASSSGLMIYGYTF
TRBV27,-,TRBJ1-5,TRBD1,CASGQGYSNQPQHF
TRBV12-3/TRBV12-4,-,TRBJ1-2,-,CASSLGGLYGYTF
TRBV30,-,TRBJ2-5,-,CAWSVGTQETQYF
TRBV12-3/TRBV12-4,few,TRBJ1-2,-,CASSLLAGYGYTF
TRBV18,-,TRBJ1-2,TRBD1,CASSPNTGEGRYGYTF
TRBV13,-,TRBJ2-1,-,CASSLYRLDNEQFF
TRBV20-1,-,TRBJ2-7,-,CSARQFTYEQYF
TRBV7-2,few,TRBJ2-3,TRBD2,CASSTRLALTDTQYF
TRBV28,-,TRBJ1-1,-,CASRVYGTEAFF
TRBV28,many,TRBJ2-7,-,CASSSPLRDTYEQYF
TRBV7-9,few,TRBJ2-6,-,CASSTSFSGANVLTF
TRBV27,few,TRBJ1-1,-,CASSLLGVNTEAFF
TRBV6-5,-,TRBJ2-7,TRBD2,CASTPSGVLYEQYF
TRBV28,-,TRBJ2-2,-,CASSPMGPGELFF
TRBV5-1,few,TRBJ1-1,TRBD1,CASSPLSSGGNEAFF
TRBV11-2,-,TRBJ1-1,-,CASSLMLGSGNTEAFF
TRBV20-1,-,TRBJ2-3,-,CSVLKTDTQYF
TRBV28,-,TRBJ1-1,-,CASRVFGTEAFF
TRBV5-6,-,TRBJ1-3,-,CASSLTGTGNTIYF
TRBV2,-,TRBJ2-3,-,CASREQGKWTDTQYF
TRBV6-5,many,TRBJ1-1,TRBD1,CASSSGRQGTEAFF
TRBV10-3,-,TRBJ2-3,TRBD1,CAISETGASTDTQYF
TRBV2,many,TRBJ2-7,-,CASSDSPDYEQYF
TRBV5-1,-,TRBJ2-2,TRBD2,CASSFAGGNTGELFF
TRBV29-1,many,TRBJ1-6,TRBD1,CSVEEGQGISSPLHF